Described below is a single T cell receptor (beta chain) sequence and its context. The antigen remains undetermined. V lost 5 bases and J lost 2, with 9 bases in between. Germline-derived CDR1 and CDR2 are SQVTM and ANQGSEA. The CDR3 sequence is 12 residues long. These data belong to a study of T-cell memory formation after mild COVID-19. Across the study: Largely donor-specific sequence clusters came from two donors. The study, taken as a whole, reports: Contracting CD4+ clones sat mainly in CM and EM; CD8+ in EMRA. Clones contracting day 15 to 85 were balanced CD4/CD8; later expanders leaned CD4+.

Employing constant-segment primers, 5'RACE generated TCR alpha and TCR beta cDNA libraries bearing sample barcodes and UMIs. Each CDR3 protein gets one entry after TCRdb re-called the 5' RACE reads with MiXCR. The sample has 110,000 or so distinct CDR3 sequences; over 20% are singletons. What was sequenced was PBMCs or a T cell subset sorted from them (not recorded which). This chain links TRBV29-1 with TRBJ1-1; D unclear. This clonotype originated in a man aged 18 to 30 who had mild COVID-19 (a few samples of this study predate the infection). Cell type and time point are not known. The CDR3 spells CSVLGSNTEAFF. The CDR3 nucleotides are TGCAGCGTTCTAGGTAGCAACACTGAAGCTTTCTTT. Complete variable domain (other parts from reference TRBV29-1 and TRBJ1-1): SAVISQKPSRDICQRGTSLTIQCQVDSQVTMMFWYRQQPGQSLTLIATANQGSEATYESGFVIDKFPISRPNLTFSTLTVSNMSPEDSSIYLCSVLGSNTEAFFGQGTRLTVV.